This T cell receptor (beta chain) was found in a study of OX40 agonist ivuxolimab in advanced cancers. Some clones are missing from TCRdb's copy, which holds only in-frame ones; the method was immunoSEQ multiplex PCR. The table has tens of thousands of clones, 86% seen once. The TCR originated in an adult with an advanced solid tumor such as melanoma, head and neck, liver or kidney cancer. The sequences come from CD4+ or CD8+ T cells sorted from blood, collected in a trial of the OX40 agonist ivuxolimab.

The CDR3: CASSSRVGETQYF. DNA of the CDR3: TGTGCCAGCAGTAGTCGAGTTGGGGAGACCCAGTACTTC. The chain combines TRBV28 with TRBJ2-5; D gene ambiguous. This CDR3 region has 13 residues. Trimming took off 5 bases at V and 5 bases at J, with 12 bases between the two ends. Germline V lookup: CDR1 MDHEN, CDR2 SYDVKM.